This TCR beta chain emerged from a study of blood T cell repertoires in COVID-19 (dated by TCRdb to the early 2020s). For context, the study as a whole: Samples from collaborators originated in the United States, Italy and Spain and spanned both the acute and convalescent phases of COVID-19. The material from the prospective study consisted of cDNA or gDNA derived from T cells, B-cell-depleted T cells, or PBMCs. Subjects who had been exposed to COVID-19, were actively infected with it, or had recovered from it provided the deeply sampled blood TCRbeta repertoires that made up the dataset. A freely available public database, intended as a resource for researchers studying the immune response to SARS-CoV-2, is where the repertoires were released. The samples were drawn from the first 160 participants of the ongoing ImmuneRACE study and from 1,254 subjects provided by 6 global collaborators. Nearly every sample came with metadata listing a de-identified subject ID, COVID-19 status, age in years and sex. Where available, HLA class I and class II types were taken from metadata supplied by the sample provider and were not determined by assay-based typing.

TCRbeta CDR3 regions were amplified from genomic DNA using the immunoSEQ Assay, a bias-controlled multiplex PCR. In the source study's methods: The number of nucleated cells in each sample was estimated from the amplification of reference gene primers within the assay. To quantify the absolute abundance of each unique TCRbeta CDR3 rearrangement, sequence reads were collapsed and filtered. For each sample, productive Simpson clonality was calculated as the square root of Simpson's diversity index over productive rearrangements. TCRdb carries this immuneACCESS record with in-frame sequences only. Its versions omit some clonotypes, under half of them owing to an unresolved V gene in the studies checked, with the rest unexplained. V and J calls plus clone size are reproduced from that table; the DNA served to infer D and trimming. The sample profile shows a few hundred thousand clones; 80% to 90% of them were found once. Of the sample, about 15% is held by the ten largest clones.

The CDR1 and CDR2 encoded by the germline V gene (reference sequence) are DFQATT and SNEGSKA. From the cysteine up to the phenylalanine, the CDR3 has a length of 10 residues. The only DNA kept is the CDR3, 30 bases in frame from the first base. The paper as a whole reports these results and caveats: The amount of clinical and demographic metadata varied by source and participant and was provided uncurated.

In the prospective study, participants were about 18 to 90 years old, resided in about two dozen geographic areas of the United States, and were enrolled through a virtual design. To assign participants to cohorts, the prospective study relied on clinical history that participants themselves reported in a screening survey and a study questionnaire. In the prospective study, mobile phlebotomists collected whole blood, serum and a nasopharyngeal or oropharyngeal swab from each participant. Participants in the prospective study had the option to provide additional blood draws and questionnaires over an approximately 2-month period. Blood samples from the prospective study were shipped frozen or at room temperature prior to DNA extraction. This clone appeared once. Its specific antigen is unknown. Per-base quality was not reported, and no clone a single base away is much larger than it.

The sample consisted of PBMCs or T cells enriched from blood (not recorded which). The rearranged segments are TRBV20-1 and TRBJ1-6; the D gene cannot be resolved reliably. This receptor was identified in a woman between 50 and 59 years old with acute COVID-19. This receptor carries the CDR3 CRVASSPLHF. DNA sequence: TGCAGGGTTGCGAGTTCACCCCTCCACTTT.